Below, 21 T cell receptor beta chains from the same sample are listed, as sequenced in a study of OX40 agonist ivuxolimab in advanced cancers. Some clones are missing from TCRdb's copy, which holds only in-frame ones; the method was immunoSEQ multiplex PCR. The sample has over 50,000 clones, about 89% seen once; the top ten hold about 18%. Sequenced here: CD4+ or CD8+ T cells sorted from blood, sampled in a trial of the OX40 agonist ivuxolimab. The receptors here all came from an adult with an advanced solid tumor such as melanoma, head and neck, liver or kidney cancer.

This clone was recorded a few times. V usage is TRBV15 and J usage is TRBJ2-7, with TRBD1 as a possible D gene (6 bases). There are 13 residues in the CDR3. Germline V CDR1 and CDR2: LNHNV, YYDKDF (reference sequence). V lost 5 bases and J lost 6, with 14 bases in between. CDR3 region: CATSGYRDGEQYF. As DNA, the CDR3 is TGTGCCACCAGCGGATACAGGGATGGCGAGCAGTACTTC.

J is TRBJ2-1 and V is TRBV15, with 9 bases fitting TRBD1. Germline V gene data show CDR1 as LNHNV and CDR2 as YYDKDF (reference sequence). The CDR3 is 12 residues long. J lost 8 bases, V lost 10 bases, and 6 bases had no gene match. This CDR3 is CAIGDRAYEQFF. The CDR3 region has the DNA TGTGCCATTGGGGACAGGGCGTATGAGCAGTTCTTC.

The chain joins TRBV7-6 to TRBJ2-7, with D perhaps assigned TRBD1 or TRBD2 (6 bases each). The germline V and J ends were trimmed by 5 bases and 3 bases, with 14 bases remaining between them. Germline V gene sequence: CDR1 SGHVS, CDR2 FNYEAQ. CDR3 size: 14 residues. The CDR3 coding sequence is TGTGCCAGCAGCCCCGAGGGGGGAAACTACGAGCAGTACTTC. Translated: CASSPEGGNYEQYF.

The chain employs TRBV4-3 and TRBJ2-7, with D perhaps matching TRBD1 (6 bases). Germline V gene sequence: CDR1 LGHNA, CDR2 YSLEER. V lost 0 bases, J lost 2 bases, and 14 bases lay in between. This CDR3 is built from 16 residues. DNA for the CDR3: TGCGCCAGCAGCCAAGACCGCCAGGGGAACACCTACGAGCAGTACTTC. This translates into CASSQDRQGNTYEQYF.

The chain recombines TRBV6-1 with TRBJ2-1, with 9 nucleotides matching TRBD2. The trim removed 1 base at V and 6 bases at J, leaving 7 bases unmatched. Germline V CDR1 and CDR2: MNHNS, SASEGT. The CDR3 runs to 16 residues. CDR3 residues: CASSEGWTSAFNEQFF. As DNA, the CDR3 is TGTGCCAGCAGTGAAGGTTGGACTAGCGCGTTCAATGAGCAGTTCTTC.

This rearrangement joins TRBV28 to TRBJ1-1, with 9 bases that match TRBD1. The V segment lost 3 bases and the J segment 3 bases; nucleotides outside the gene matches: 11. The CDR3 covers 17 residues. Germline V gene data show CDR1 as MDHEN and CDR2 as SYDVKM. The CDR3 sequence is CASSLPFNRGPDTEAFF. DNA for the CDR3: TGTGCCAGCAGTTTGCCCTTCAACAGGGGGCCGGACACTGAAGCTTTCTTT. The variable domain in full, completed from reference TRBV28 and TRBJ1-1, reads DVKVTQSSRYLVKRTGEKVFLECVQDMDHENMFWYRQDPGLGLRLIYFSYDVKMKEKGDIPEGYSVSREKKERFSLILESASTNQTSMYLCASSLPFNRGPDTEAFFGQGTRLTVV.

CDR3 nucleotide sequence: TGTGCCAGCAGCTTTCTAGCGGGAGGGCCCACCGGGGAGCTGTTTTTT. Translated, it gives CASSFLAGGPTGELFF. This chain joins TRBV5-5 and TRBJ2-2; 12 nucleotides line up with TRBD2. The CDR3 loop spans 16 amino acids. Unmatched junction bases numbered 3, after V lost 2 bases and J lost 4 bases. The germline V gene has CDR1 SGHKS and CDR2 YYEKEE (reference sequence).

The chain is built from TRBV4-2 and TRBJ2-3; 12 bases align to TRBD2. Germline V gene lookup returns CDR1 LGHNA and CDR2 YNFKEQ. This CDR3 is 16 amino acids long. J lost 3 bases, V lost 0 bases, and 1 base had no gene match. CDR3 coding DNA: TGTGCCAGCAGCCAAGATCTAGCGGGAGGGACAGATACGCAGTATTTT. Translation: CASSQDLAGGTDTQYF.

Only one count was recorded for this clone. The junction departs from germline at one end; a sequencing error may be responsible. This chain links TRBV2 with TRBJ2-4; possibly TRBD1 for D (6 bases). Germline V gene lookup returns CDR1 SNHLY and CDR2 FYNNEI. The CDR3 length is 11 residues. In nucleotides, the CDR3 is TGTGCCAGCAGTCATGGACAGCCTCTGGACTTC. Protein sequence: CASSHGQPLDF.

This sequence joins TRBV7-3 and TRBJ2-3; 9 bases are a match to TRBD2. This CDR3 region has 15 residues. Germline V CDR1 and CDR2: SGHTA, FQGTGA. Trimming cost V 5 bases and J 2 bases; bases outside gene matches: 5. CDR3 nucleotide sequence: TGTGCCAGCAGCCCCGGGACTAGCCACACAGATACGCAGTATTTT. Its protein product is CASSPGTSHTDTQYF.

The gene calls are TRBV9 and TRBJ2-3; D perhaps matches TRBD2 (5 bases). V lost 2 bases, J lost 2 bases, and 12 bases lay in between. Germline CDR1 and CDR2: SGDLS and YYNGEE. This CDR3 region has 15 residues. DNA for the CDR3: TGTGCCAGCAGCGTTTTCAGCGGCGCCACAGATACGCAGTATTTT. Translating gives CASSVFSGATDTQYF.

The genes are TRBV28 and TRBJ1-5; D is uncertain. The V and J ends lost 4 bases and 4 bases respectively, with 5 bases between them. CDR1 and CDR2 (germline): MDHEN, SYDVKM. CDR3 length equals 12 residues. The chain's CDR3 is CASSSKNQPQHF. CDR3 coding DNA: TGTGCCAGCAGTTCTAAAAATCAGCCCCAGCATTTT. The complete variable domain, with remaining parts taken from reference TRBV28 and TRBJ1-5, reads DVKVTQSSRYLVKRTGEKVFLECVQDMDHENMFWYRQDPGLGLRLIYFSYDVKMKEKGDIPEGYSVSREKKERFSLILESASTNQTSMYLCASSSKNQPQHFGDGTRLSIL.

In nucleotides, the CDR3 is TGTGCCAGTAGTCCCGGGACAGGGGAAGATACGCAGTATTTT. Translation gives CASSPGTGEDTQYF. The rearrangement uses TRBV19 and TRBJ2-3; 10 positions agree with TRBD1. This CDR3 comprises 14 residues. Germline V lookup: CDR1 LNHDA, CDR2 SQIVND (reference sequence). V trimming: 5 bases; J trimming: 5 bases; junction bases outside the gene matches: 4.

The CDR3 DNA reads as TGCGCCAGCAGCTTCCTTGAAGATACGCAGTATTTT. Its translation: CASSFLEDTQYF. This chain connects TRBV5-1 to TRBJ2-3, with D unresolved. Germline V gene lookup returns CDR1 SGHRS and CDR2 YFSETQ. Trimming stripped 2 bases from V and 5 bases from J, with 6 bases between. The length of the CDR3 is 12 residues.

The chain uses TRBV27 and TRBJ2-7; D perhaps matches TRBD2 (5 bases). The CDR3 extends over 12 amino acids. With 6 bases removed from V and 4 bases from J, the gap between germline ends came to 10 bases. CDR1 is MNHEY and CDR2 is SMNVEV in the germline V gene (reference sequence). CDR3 region: CASSNTRYEQYF. Written as DNA, the CDR3 is TGTGCCAGCAGCAATACTAGATACGAGCAGTACTTC.

The rearrangement uses TRBV27 and TRBJ2-3; D remains unclear. Looked up from germline, CDR1 is MNHEY and CDR2 is SMNVEV (reference sequence). This CDR3 spans 16 amino acids. V lost 1 base, J lost 0 bases, and 11 bases lay in between. In nucleotides, the CDR3 is TGTGCCAGCAGTTTATTCGGTGGTTCTAGCACAGATACGCAGTATTTT. Its translation: CASSLFGGSSTDTQYF.

Regarding this clone: One end of the junction does not line up with germline, which may come from a read error. V usage is TRBV5-3 and J usage is TRBJ1-1; TRBD1 is a possible D gene (5 bases). TRBV5-3 is designated an ORF whose function remains uncertain. The CDR3 loop spans 12 amino acids. The CDR3 protein is CASSLRGTEAFF. DNA for the CDR3: TGTGCCAGCAGCTTGAGGGGCACTGAAGCTTTCTTT.

About this clone itself: An end of the junction does not agree with germline; a read error may underlie this. The chain recombines TRBV7-7 with TRBJ2-2; D gene unclear. This CDR3 contains 14 residues. Germline-derived CDR1 and CDR2 are SSHAT and FNYEAQ (reference sequence). In nucleotides, the CDR3 is TGTGCTAGCAGCTTAGACACTCTTACCGGGGAGCTGTTTTTT. Translating gives CASSLDTLTGELFF.

This chain joins TRBV6-5 and TRBJ2-5, with 9 nucleotides matching TRBD2. V was pared by 4 bases and J by 2 bases, with 5 bases of the junction left unmatched. The CDR3 contains 15 residues. Germline CDR1 reads MNHEY; CDR2 reads SVGAGI. In DNA form, the CDR3 reads TGTGCCAGCAGTTTACTAGCGGGTGGGCAAGAGACCCAGTACTTC. It translates to CASSLLAGGQETQYF.

The chain carries TRBV7-6 and TRBJ2-2; 7 positions match TRBD1. This CDR3 region has 13 residues. CDR1 is SGHVS, CDR2 FNYEAQ, per germline. The V and J ends lost 3 bases and 6 bases, in that order; junction bases with no gene match: 1. The CDR3 reads CASSLTGPGELFF. The CDR3 DNA sequence: TGTGCCAGCAGCTTGACAGGGCCCGGGGAGCTGTTTTTT. The variable domain in full, completed from reference TRBV7-6 and TRBJ2-2, reads GAGVSQSPRYKVTKRGQDVALRCDPISGHVSLYWYRQALGQGPEFLTYFNYEAQQDKSGLPNDRFSAERPEGSISTLTIQRTEQRDSAMYRCASSLTGPGELFFGEGSRLTVL.

Only a few counts were recorded for this clone. V and J are TRBV10-2 and TRBJ2-2, with 10 bases lining up with TRBD1. This CDR3 region has 14 residues. CDR1 and CDR2 (germline): WSHSY, SAAADI. With V trimmed by 6 bases and J by 3 bases, 1 base remained unmatched. The DNA for the CDR3 is TGCGCCAGCAGGGGGACAGGGGACACCGGGGAGCTGTTTTTT. This translates into CASRGTGDTGELFF.